Presented here are 17 T cell receptor beta chains from one specimen sequenced in a study of blood T cell repertoires in COVID-19. Sequencing used immunoSEQ multiplex PCR; TCRdb keeps in-frame clones, though not all of them. The profile shows about 190,000 clones, over 75% of them singletons. Source material: peripheral blood. Receptors originate from a man aged 50 or older who had recovered from COVID-19.

This clone appeared a few times. The J gene is TRBJ2-7, the V gene TRBV11-2; weak D call: TRBD2 (6 bases). CDR3 length: 13 amino acids. Germline values: CDR1 SGHAT, CDR2 FQNNGV. V dropped 3 bases and J dropped 0 bases, with 6 bases sitting between them. In DNA, the CDR3 is TGTGCCAGCAGCTTCGGGGGCTCCTACGAGCAGTACTTC. Amino acid sequence: CASSFGGSYEQYF.

This clone has just a few counts. This chain links TRBV7-8 with TRBJ2-1; 10 bases are a match to TRBD1. The CDR3 has 15 residues. CDR1 and CDR2 from the germline V gene are SGHVS and FQNEAQ. V was clipped by 5 bases and J by 6 bases; unmatched bases: 7. The CDR3 region has the DNA TGTGCCAGCAGCCGAGACAGGGGGCTGGGCAATGAGCAGTTCTTC. Translation gives CASSRDRGLGNEQFF.

This chain connects TRBV29-1 to TRBJ1-2; no clear D gene. This CDR3 comprises 12 residues. Germline CDR1 and CDR2: SQVTM and ANQGSEA. V was clipped by 2 bases and J by 4 bases, with 8 bases between them. CDR3 DNA: TGCAGCGTTGAACAGGCGACCTATGGCTACACCTTC. Translating gives CSVEQATYGYTF.

V gene TRBV7-2 combines with J gene TRBJ2-2; D remains ambiguous. V was pared by 1 base and J by 8 bases, with 8 bases between. Germline V gene sequence: CDR1 SGHTA, CDR2 FQGNSA. There are 13 residues in the CDR3. CDR3 sequence reads: CASSLVLSGELFF. For the CDR3, the DNA is TGTGCCAGCAGCTTAGTCCTATCGGGGGAGCTGTTTTTT.

This chain uses TRBV10-3 with TRBJ2-1; D may be TRBD1 (6 bases). CDR1 and CDR2 from the germline V gene are ENHRY and SYGVKD. CDR3 length: 13 residues. Trimming shortened V by 3 bases and J by 7 bases, and 10 bases separated the two germline ends. The CDR3 DNA reads TGTGCCATCAGTGACAGGGGTTATAATGAGCAGTTCTTC. It is translated as CAISDRGYNEQFF.

The chain links TRBV28 to TRBJ2-7; possibly TRBD2 for D (6 bases). This CDR3 comprises 15 residues. Trimming removed 2 bases at V and 5 bases at J, with 16 bases between. Germline V gives CDR1 MDHEN, CDR2 SYDVKM. CDR3 in amino acids: CASSLERLAKHEQYF. In nucleotides, the CDR3 is TGTGCCAGCAGTTTAGAGCGTCTAGCGAAGCACGAGCAGTACTTC.

The genes are TRBV7-3 and TRBJ2-5, with a weak D call TRBD1 (5 bases). Germline loops: CDR1 SGHTA, CDR2 FQGTGA. Trimming took off 1 base at V and 5 bases at J, with 14 bases between the two ends. The CDR3 consists of 15 residues. CDR3 protein: CASSLNGNKGETQYF. CDR3 DNA: TGTGCCAGCAGCTTAAACGGAAATAAGGGGGAGACCCAGTACTTC.

V usage is TRBV5-1 and J usage is TRBJ2-5; TRBD1 agrees at 7 bases. Germline V gives CDR1 SGHRS, CDR2 YFSETQ. The CDR3 runs to 16 residues. V dropped 4 bases and J dropped 1; count of bases not matched to a gene: 10. The CDR3 sequence is CASSTNSGQIQETQYF. The CDR3 nucleotides are TGCGCCAGCAGCACCAACTCGGGACAGATCCAAGAGACCCAGTACTTC. Together with reference TRBV5-1 and TRBJ2-5, the CDR3 gives the full variable domain: KAGVTQTPRYLIKTRGQQVTLSCSPISGHRSVSWYQQTPGQGLQFLFEYFSETQRNKGNFPGRFSGRQFSNSRSEMNVSTLELGDSALYLCASSTNSGQIQETQYFGPGTRLLVL.

The rearrangement joins TRBV18 to TRBJ1-2; 10 nucleotides match TRBD1. This CDR3 is 16 amino acids long. The V segment lost 3 bases and the J segment 4 bases; nucleotides outside the gene matches: 8. Germline loops: CDR1 KGHSH, CDR2 LQKENI. The CDR3 spells CASSPLGTGVAYGYTF. CDR3 in DNA: TGTGCCAGCTCACCGCTAGGGACAGGGGTTGCCTATGGCTACACCTTC.

The genes are TRBV27 and TRBJ2-5; TRBD2 aligns across 8 bases. The CDR3 is 16 amino acids. CDR1 is MNHEY, CDR2 SMNVEV, per germline (reference sequence). The junction had 8 bases not matched to a gene; V was cut back by 5 bases and J by 0 bases. This chain's CDR3 is CASSATLLADQETQYF. Here the CDR3 DNA reads TGTGCCAGCAGTGCGACCTTACTAGCGGACCAAGAGACCCAGTACTTC.

The V gene is TRBV5-1, the J gene TRBJ1-3; possible D gene TRBD1, 5 bases. The V end lost 0 bases, the J end lost 2 bases, and 9 bases lay between the germline ends. This CDR3 comprises 15 residues. Germline V gene data show CDR1 as SGHRS and CDR2 as YFSETQ. The CDR3 DNA follows: TGCGCCAGCAGCTTGGATTCAGGGCCTGGAAACACCATATATTTT. It specifies CASSLDSGPGNTIYF.

This clone was seen once. V gene TRBV24-1 combines with J gene TRBJ2-5; unclear D gene. The CDR3 extends over 12 amino acids. V was clipped by 3 bases and J by 5 bases, with 6 bases between them. CDR1 and CDR2 (germline): KGHDR, SFDVKD. The CDR3 loop is CATSDNGETQYF. CDR3 DNA: TGTGCCACCAGTGATAACGGGGAGACCCAGTACTTC.

The chain joins TRBV6-2 or TRBV6-3 to TRBJ2-7; TRBD2 aligns across 7 bases. V trimming: 0 bases; J trimming: 2 bases; junction bases outside the gene matches: 4. Per germline, CDR1 MNHEY and CDR2 SVGEGT. There are 15 residues in the CDR3. CDR3 amino acids: CASSYSLLATYEQYF. The DNA of the CDR3 is TGTGCCAGCAGTTACTCATTACTAGCGACCTACGAGCAGTACTTC.

This chain joins TRBV18 and TRBJ2-7, with D maybe TRBD2 (5 bases). The V end lost 1 base, the J end lost 2 bases, and 6 bases lay between the germline ends. CDR1 is KGHSH, CDR2 LQKENI, per germline. This CDR3 has 13 residues. DNA for the CDR3: TGTGCCAGCTCACCACTCGGGGCCTACGAGCAGTACTTC. As protein: CASSPLGAYEQYF.

The chain joins TRBV18 to TRBJ2-7; TRBD2 aligns across 10 bases. The ends lost 3 bases at V and 2 bases at J; junction bases unmatched: 7. This CDR3 comprises 16 residues. Per germline, CDR1 KGHSH and CDR2 LQKENI. The CDR3 nucleotides read TGTGCCAGCTCACCGAGAGCGGGAGGGACGACCTACGAGCAGTACTTC. It specifies CASSPRAGGTTYEQYF.

J is TRBJ2-5 and V is TRBV6-2 or TRBV6-3; 9 bases are shared with TRBD1. CDR3 size: 18 residues. Looked up from germline, CDR1 is MNHEY and CDR2 is SVGEGT. Losses at the gene ends were 1 base for V and 5 bases for J; bases not matched to a gene: 14. CDR3 residues: CASSYFLSGGQGLETQYF. The CDR3 DNA reads TGTGCCAGCAGTTACTTCCTTTCTGGCGGACAGGGGTTGGAGACCCAGTACTTC.

This clone was seen a single time. This chain uses TRBV6-6 with TRBJ2-7; 12 positions match TRBD2. CDR1 and CDR2 (germline): MNHNY, SVGAGI (reference sequence). With 4 bases clipped from V and 3 bases from J, the junction kept 7 bases outside the gene matches. The CDR3 loop spans 16 amino acids. The CDR3 spells CASSSTTSGSIYEQYF. CDR3 bases: TGTGCCAGCAGTTCCACGACTAGCGGGAGCATCTACGAGCAGTACTTC.